The source of this T cell receptor (beta chain) is a study of cytomegalovirus exposure and HLA in healthy donors. Germline values: CDR1 SGHDT, CDR2 YYEEEE. CDR3 size: 16 residues. This clone was counted once. Its antigen is unidentified. General observations from the study: Through in vitro validation, a few CMV-associated chains were shown to be specific for CMV antigens. As was reported, the HLA-A and HLA-B alleles of most subjects were accurately predicted from TCR beta sequences.

Primers included in the PCR were 60 Vbeta and 13 Jbeta primers. Profiled with immunoSEQ multiplex PCR; TCRdb holds only in-frame clones, not every one. In the table there are more than 90,000 clones, about 80% of which are singletons. The clonotype originates from a man in his forties in good health and CMV-seronegative. Sequencing was performed on PBMCs. The gene calls are TRBV5-6 and TRBJ2-5; 12 bases are shared with TRBD2. The J call may be in error: the DNA end matches TRBJ2-7 better. The CDR3 nucleotides are TGTGCCAGCAGCGCTGCTAGCGGGGGGGCCCATTACGAGCAGTACTTC. It encodes CASSAASGGAHYEQYF.